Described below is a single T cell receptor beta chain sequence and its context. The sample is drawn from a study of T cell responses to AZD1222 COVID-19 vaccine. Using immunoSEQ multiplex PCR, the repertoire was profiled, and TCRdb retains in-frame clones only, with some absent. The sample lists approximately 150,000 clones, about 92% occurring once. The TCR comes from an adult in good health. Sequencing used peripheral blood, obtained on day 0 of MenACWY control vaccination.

The DNA of the CDR3 is TGTGCCAGCAGTTCCCTCTACGATTCTAACTGGAACACTGAAGCTTTCTTT. Translating it yields CASSSLYDSNWNTEAFF. This chain joins TRBV27 and TRBJ1-1, with D unclear. V was pared by 4 bases and J by 1 base, with 19 bases between. CDR3 size: 17 residues. The germline CDR1 and CDR2 sequences are MNHEY and SMNVEV (reference sequence).